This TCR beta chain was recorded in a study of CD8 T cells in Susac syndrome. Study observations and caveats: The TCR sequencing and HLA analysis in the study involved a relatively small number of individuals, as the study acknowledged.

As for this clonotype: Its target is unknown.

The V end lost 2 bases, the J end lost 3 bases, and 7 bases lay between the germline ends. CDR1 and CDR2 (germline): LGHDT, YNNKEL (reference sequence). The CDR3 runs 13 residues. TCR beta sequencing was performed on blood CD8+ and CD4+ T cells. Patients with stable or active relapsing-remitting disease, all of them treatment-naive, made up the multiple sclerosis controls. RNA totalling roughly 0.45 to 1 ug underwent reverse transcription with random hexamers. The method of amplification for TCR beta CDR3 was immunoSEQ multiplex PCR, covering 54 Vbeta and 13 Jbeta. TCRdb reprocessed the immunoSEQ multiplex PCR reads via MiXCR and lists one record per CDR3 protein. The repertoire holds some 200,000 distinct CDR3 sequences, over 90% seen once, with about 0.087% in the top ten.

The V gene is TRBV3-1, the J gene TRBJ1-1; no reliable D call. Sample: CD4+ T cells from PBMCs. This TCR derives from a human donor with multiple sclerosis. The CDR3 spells CASSQQGYTEAFF. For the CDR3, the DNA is TGTGCCAGCAGCCAACAAGGGTACACTGAAGCTTTCTTT.